The source of this T cell receptor (beta chain) is a study of control samples from healthy donors and cancer patients. The repertoire was sequenced with immunoSEQ multiplex PCR; TCRdb's copy has only in-frame clones and lacks some. The sample contains about 110,000 clones, 70% to 85% of which appear only once. CDR1 and CDR2 from the germline V gene are SGHNT and YYREEE (reference sequence). Trimming took 4 bases from V and 4 from J; bases not matched to a gene: 3. The CDR3 consists of 15 residues. This chain uses TRBV5-4 with TRBJ2-1, with 12 positions matching TRBD2. Sequencing was done on a sample of blood. The clonotype originates from a man younger than 35 in good health. CDR3 sequence (DNA): TGTGCCAGCAGCCCAACTAGCGGGGGGTACAATGAGCAGTTCTTC. It encodes CASSPTSGGYNEQFF.